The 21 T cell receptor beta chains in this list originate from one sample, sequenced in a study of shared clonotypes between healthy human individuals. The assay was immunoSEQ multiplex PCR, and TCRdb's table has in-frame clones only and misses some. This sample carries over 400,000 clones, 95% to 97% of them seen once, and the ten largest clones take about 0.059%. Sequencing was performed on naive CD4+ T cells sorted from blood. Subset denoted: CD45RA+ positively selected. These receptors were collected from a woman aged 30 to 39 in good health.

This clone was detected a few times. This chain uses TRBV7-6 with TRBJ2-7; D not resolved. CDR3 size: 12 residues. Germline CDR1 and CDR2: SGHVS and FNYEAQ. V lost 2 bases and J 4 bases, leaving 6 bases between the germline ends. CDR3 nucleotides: TGTGCCAGCAGCTTAAACCCTTACGAGCAGTACTTC. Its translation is CASSLNPYEQYF.

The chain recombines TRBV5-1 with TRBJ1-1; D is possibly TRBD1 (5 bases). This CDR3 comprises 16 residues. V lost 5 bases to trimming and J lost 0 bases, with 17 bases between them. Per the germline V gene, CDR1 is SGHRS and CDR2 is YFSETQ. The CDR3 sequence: CASSLSRESMNTEAFF. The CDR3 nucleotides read TGCGCCAGCAGTTTGTCCAGGGAGAGCATGAACACTGAAGCTTTCTTT.

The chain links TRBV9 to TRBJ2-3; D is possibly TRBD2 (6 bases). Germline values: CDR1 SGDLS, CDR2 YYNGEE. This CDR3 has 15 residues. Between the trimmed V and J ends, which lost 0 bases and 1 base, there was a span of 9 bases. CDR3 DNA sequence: TGTGCCAGCAGCGTAGCGGGAGTTGGCACAGATACGCAGTATTTT. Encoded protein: CASSVAGVGTDTQYF.

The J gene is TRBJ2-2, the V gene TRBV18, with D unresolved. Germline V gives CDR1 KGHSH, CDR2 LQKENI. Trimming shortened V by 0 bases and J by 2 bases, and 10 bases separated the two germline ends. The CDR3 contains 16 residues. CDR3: CASSPPVAANTGELFF. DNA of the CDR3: TGTGCCAGCTCACCACCGGTCGCGGCTAACACCGGGGAGCTGTTTTTT. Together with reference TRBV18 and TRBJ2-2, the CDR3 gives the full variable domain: NAGVMQNPRHLVRRRGQEARLRCSPMKGHSHVYWYRQLPEEGLKFMVYLQKENIIDESGMPKERFSAEFPKEGPSILRIQQVVRGDSAAYFCASSPPVAANTGELFFGEGSRLTVL.

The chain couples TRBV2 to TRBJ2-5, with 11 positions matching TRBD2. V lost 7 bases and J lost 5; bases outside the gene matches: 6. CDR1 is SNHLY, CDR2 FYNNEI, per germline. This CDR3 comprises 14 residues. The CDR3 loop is CASKLLAGEETQYF. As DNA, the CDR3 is TGTGCCAGCAAGTTACTAGCGGGAGAGGAGACCCAGTACTTC.

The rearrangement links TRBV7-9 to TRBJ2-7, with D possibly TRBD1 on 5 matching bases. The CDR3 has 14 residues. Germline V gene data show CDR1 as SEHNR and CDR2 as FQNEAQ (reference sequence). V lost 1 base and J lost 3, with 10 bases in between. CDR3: CASSLVTAIYEQYF. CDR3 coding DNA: TGTGCCAGCAGCTTAGTGACAGCTATCTACGAGCAGTACTTC.

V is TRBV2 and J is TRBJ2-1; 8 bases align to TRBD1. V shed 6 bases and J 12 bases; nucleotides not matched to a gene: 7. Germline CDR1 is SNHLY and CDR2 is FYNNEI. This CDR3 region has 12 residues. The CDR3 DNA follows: TGTGCCAGCAGGGAAATCGGACAGGGGCAGTTCTTC. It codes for CASREIGQGQFF.

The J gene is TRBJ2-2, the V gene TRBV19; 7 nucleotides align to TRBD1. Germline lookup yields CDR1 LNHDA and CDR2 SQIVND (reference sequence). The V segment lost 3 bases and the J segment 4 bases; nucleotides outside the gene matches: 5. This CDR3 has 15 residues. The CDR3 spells CASSMTGMITGELFF. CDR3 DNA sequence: TGTGCCAGTAGTATGACAGGGATGATCACCGGGGAGCTGTTTTTT.

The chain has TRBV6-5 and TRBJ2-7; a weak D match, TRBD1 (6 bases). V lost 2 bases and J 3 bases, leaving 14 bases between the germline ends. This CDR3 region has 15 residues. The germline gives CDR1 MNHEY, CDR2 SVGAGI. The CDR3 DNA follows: TGTGCCAGCAGTTACGCCCCGGACAGATTCTACGAGCAGTACTTC. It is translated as CASSYAPDRFYEQYF.

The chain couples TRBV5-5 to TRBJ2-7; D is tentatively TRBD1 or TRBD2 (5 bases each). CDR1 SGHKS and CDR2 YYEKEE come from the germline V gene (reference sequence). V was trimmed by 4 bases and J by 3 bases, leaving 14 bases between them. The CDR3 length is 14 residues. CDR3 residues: CASSTTGTVYEQYF. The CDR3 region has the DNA TGTGCCAGCAGCACTACCGGGACCGTCTACGAGCAGTACTTC.

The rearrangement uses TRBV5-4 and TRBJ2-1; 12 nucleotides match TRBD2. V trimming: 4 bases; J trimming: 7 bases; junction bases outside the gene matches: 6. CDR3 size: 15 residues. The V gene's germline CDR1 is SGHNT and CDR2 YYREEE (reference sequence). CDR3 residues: CASSVTSGSTNEQFF. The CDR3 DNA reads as TGTGCCAGCAGCGTGACTAGCGGGAGTACGAATGAGCAGTTCTTC. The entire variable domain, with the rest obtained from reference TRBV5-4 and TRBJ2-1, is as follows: ETGVTQSPTHLIKTRGQQVTLRCSSQSGHNTVSWYQQALGQGPQFIFQYYREEENGRGNFPPRFSGLQFPNYSSELNVNALELDDSALYLCASSVTSGSTNEQFFGPGTRLTVL.

CDR3 in DNA: TGTGCCAGCAGCTTAGGTGGGGACTACGAGCAGTACTTC. This translates into CASSLGGDYEQYF. The chain is built from TRBV11-3 and TRBJ2-7; D not certain. The V and J ends lost 1 base and 3 bases respectively, with 7 bases between them. Germline assignment: CDR1 SGHNT and CDR2 YENEEA. The CDR3 spans 13 residues.

CDR3 in amino acids: CASSLDGNTGELFF. CDR3 coding DNA: TGTGCCAGCAGTTTGGACGGCAACACCGGGGAGCTGTTTTTT. This chain uses TRBV28 with TRBJ2-2, with D uncertain. Germline V lookup: CDR1 MDHEN, CDR2 SYDVKM. CDR3 length equals 14 residues. V was shortened by 3 bases and J by 2 bases, with 7 bases between the two germline ends.

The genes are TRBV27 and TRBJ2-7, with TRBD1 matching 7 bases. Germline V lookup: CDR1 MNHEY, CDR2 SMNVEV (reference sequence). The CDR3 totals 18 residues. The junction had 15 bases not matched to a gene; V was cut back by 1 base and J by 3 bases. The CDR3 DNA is TGTGCCAGCAGTTTATTTGGAGATTTCGGGACAGACTTCTACGAGCAGTACTTC. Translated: CASSLFGDFGTDFYEQYF.

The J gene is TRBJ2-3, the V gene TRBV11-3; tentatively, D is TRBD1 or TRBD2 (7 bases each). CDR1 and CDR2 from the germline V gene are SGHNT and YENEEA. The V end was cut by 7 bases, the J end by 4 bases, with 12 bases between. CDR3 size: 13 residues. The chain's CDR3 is CASKGGGADTQYF. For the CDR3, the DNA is TGTGCCAGCAAGGGAGGGGGCGCAGATACGCAGTATTTT.

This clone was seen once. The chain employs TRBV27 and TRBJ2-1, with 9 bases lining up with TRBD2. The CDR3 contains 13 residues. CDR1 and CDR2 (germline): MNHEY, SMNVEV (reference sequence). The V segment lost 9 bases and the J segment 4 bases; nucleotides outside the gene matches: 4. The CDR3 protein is CASSGRGYNEQFF. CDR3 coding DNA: TGTGCCAGTAGCGGGAGAGGATACAATGAGCAGTTCTTC.

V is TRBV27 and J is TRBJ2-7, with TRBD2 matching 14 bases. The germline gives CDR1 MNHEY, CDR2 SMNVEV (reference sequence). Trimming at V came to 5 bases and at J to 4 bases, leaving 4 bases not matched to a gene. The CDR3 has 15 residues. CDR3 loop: CASSGLAGGPYEQYF. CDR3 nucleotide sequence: TGTGCCAGCAGTGGACTAGCGGGAGGACCGTACGAGCAGTACTTC.

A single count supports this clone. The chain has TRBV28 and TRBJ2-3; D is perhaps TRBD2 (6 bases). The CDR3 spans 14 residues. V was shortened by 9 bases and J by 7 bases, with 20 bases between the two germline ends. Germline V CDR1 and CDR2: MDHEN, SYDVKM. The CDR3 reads CASNYLTGGNTQYF. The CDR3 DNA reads TGTGCCAGTAACTACTTAACCGGGGGAAATACGCAGTATTTT.

As DNA, the CDR3 is TGTGCCAGCAGTTCGGAGGGGGCTGGAAACACCGGGGAGCTGTTTTTT. It translates to CASSSEGAGNTGELFF. V usage is TRBV6-4 and J usage is TRBJ2-2; a weak D match, TRBD1 (7 bases). Germline CDR1 and CDR2: MRHNA and SNTAGT. The CDR3 consists of 16 residues. Trimming left V 5 bases short and J 2 bases short, with 15 bases between.

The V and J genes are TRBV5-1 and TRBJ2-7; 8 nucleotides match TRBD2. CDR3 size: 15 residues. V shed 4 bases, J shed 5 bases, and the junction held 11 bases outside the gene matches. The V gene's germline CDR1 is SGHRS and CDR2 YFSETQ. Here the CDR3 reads CASSRVEAGVHEQYF. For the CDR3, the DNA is TGCGCCAGCAGCCGGGTTGAAGCGGGAGTCCACGAGCAGTACTTC.

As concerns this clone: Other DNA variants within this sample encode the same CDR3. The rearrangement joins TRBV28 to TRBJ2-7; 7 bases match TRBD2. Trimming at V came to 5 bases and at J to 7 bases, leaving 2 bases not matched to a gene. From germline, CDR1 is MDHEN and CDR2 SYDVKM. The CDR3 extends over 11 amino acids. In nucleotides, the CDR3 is TGTGCCAGCAGTCCCGGGGGGGAGCAGTACTTC. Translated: CASSPGGEQYF.